The entry below describes one T cell receptor beta chain. Its antigen is not identified. With V trimmed by 2 bases and J by 4 bases, 4 bases remained unmatched. CDR1 is KGHSH, CDR2 LQKENI, per germline. The CDR3 totals 15 residues. This sample stems from a study of STAT5B mutations in CD4+ large granular lymphocyte leukemia. Findings and caveats of the study: Patient CD4-sorted repertoires stayed more clonal than healthy ones after leukemic-clone removal. No patients shared main leukemic clonotypes, though about 25% appeared at low frequency elsewhere.

In the original analysis: A productive frequency of 2.59 x 10-5 was the lowest detectable. Sequenced by immunoSEQ multiplex PCR; TCRdb stores in-frame clones only, minus some. For V, J and clone size, that table is used; D and trimming come from the DNA. The sample lists roughly 36,000 clones, roughly 88% seen once, with 0.75% to 1% in the top ten. The chain joins TRBV18 to TRBJ2-3, with 9 nucleotides matching TRBD1. This receptor was obtained from a human donor in good health. The sample comprised CD4+ T cells from blood buffy coats. The CDR3 sequence is CASSPGTGIADTQYF. As DNA, the CDR3 is TGTGCCAGCTCACCAGGGACAGGGATTGCAGATACGCAGTATTTT. Together with reference TRBV18 and TRBJ2-3, the CDR3 gives the full variable domain: NAGVMQNPRHLVRRRGQEARLRCSPMKGHSHVYWYRQLPEEGLKFMVYLQKENIIDESGMPKERFSAEFPKEGPSILRIQQVVRGDSAAYFCASSPGTGIADTQYFGPGTRLTVL.